The clone carrying this T cell receptor (beta chain) was seen many times. No antigen is known for it. These data originate in a study of T-cell reconstitution after alpha-beta-depleted transplantation in children. Study-wide findings and caveats: TCRbeta diversity was high at day 60 in some patients (a result of surviving recipient T cells and thymic progenitors). Counts and diversity of T cells one year after transplant came mostly from newly produced T cells. Reports say that about two months after transplant, the alpha-beta T cells came out of several hundred graft clones that had expanded.

V gave up 0 bases and J gave up 2 bases, with 17 bases separating them. The CDR3 runs to 18 residues. CDR1 is LGHNA, CDR2 YSLEER, per germline. Unique molecular identifiers tagged the TCRbeta library. One entry per CDR3 protein results from TCRdb running MiXCR on the PCR reads. Seen here are about 200,000 distinct CDR3 sequences, 6.6% observed once, and the top ten hold approximately 6%. Source: PBMCs, taken before TCRalphabeta/CD19-depleted stem cell transplant. The chain employs TRBV4-3 and TRBJ2-1, with D tentatively TRBD2 (7 bases). This sequence was found in a boy aged 2 to 10 with acute lymphoblastic leukemia, due to receive a stem cell transplant. CDR3 bases: TGCGCCAGCAGCCAAGATCTTGGGGGCGGGGGCGCCTACAATGAGCAGTTCTTC. Its translation: CASSQDLGGGGAYNEQFF.